This T cell receptor (beta chain) was observed in a study of T-cell reconstitution after alpha-beta-depleted transplantation in children. This clonotype was counted many times. As yet, its antigen is unknown. Study-level points and caveats: Newly made T cells mostly supplied T-cell counts and diversity one year after transplant. Alpha-beta T cells present about two months after transplant were reported to originate from several hundred expanded graft clones. Diversity of TCRbeta at day 60 was high in some patients, arising from surviving recipient T cells and thymic progenitors.

CDR1 is SGHRS and CDR2 is YFSETQ in the germline V gene. The V and J ends lost 4 bases and 4 bases, in that order; junction bases with no gene match: 14. The CDR3 is made up of 18 amino acids. The library targeted TCRbeta and was prepared with unique molecular identifiers. MiXCR, run by TCRdb on the PCR reads, gives a single entry per CDR3 protein. The data contain approximately 290,000 distinct CDR3 sequences, 9.5% to 13% of them singletons. V usage is TRBV5-1 and J usage is TRBJ2-1; the match to TRBD1 covers 10 bases. Sequencing used peripheral blood, obtained 180 days after TCRalphabeta/CD19-depleted stem cell transplant. This TCR was recovered from a male patient between 2 and 9 years old who had a stem cell transplant for chronic granulomatous disease, so the T cells may come from the graft donor. CDR3 sequence reads: CASSPRRDRGHLYNEQFF. CDR3 bases: TGCGCCAGCAGCCCACGCCGGGACAGGGGCCACCTTTACAATGAGCAGTTCTTC. The entire variable domain, with the rest obtained from reference TRBV5-1 and TRBJ2-1, is as follows: KAGVTQTPRYLIKTRGQQVTLSCSPISGHRSVSWYQQTPGQGLQFLFEYFSETQRNKGNFPGRFSGRQFSNSRSEMNVSTLELGDSALYLCASSPRRDRGHLYNEQFFGPGTRLTVL.